Listed below are T cell receptor beta chains from one sample, sequenced in a study of cytomegalovirus exposure and HLA in healthy donors. TCRdb's copy holds only in-frame clones and misses some; the assay was immunoSEQ multiplex PCR. The table records 65,000 to 95,000 clones, 80% to 95% of them present only once. The sequencing sample was made of PBMCs. These receptor sequences come from a woman aged 25-40 years in good health and CMV-seronegative. Each CDR3 is given with its conserved first and last residue. The order of the fields is D gene, clone size, V gene, CDR3 length, J gene, CDR3 DNA, CDR3 protein. The D gene is left open where the match is weak. Clone sizes are given selectively: once, few, many, or a class where the clone is expanded.

NA,NA,TRBV6-1,15,TRBJ1-5,TGTGCCAGCAGTCTTGGGCTCCGGAGCAATCAGCCCCAGCATTTT,CASSLGLRSNQPQHF
TRBD2,NA,TRBV7-2,15,TRBJ2-2,TGTGCCAGCAGCCGCCGGGAGGCGGGTACCGGGGAGCTGTTTTTT,CASSRREAGTGELFF
TRBD2,once,TRBV2,15,TRBJ2-3,TGTGCCAGCACTCGACTAGCGGGAGTTTCAGATACGCAGTATTTT,CASTRLAGVSDTQYF
TRBD1,NA,TRBV11-2,16,TRBJ1-2,TGTGCCAGCAGCTTAGATCGAACCGGGACAGTCTATGGCTACACCTTC,CASSLDRTGTVYGYTF
NA,few,TRBV28,14,TRBJ1-3,TGTGCCAGCAGTTCTGGGGACAAAGGAAACACCATATATTTT,CASSSGDKGNTIYF
NA,once,TRBV28,14,TRBJ2-7,TGTGCCAGCAGTACCCTTATAGCTCCGGGAGAGCAGTACTTC,CASSTLIAPGEQYF
NA,NA,TRBV12-1,17,TRBJ2-1,TGTGCCAGCAGCTTTGTGGGAGGGCGGACCCGCCCCGATGAGCAGTTCTTC,CASSFVGGRTRPDEQFF
NA,few,TRBV9,15,TRBJ1-5,TGTGCCAGCAGCCCCTCCGGGAATAGCAATCAGCCCCAGCATTTT,CASSPSGNSNQPQHF
TRBD1,NA,TRBV19,16,TRBJ1-6,TGTGCCAGCAGCCAAGGACAGGGAAGGAATAATTCACCCCTCCACTTT,CASSQGQGRNNSPLHF
NA,NA,TRBV19,15,TRBJ1-1,TGTGCCAGTAGTATAGATCGGGCGGGGAGCACTGAAGCTTTCTTT,CASSIDRAGSTEAFF
NA,NA,TRBV28,15,TRBJ2-7,TGTGCCAGCAGTTTTCTGGCTTCTAGCTCCTACGAGCAGTACTTC,CASSFLASSSYEQYF
TRBD2,once,TRBV28,18,TRBJ2-1,TGTGCCAGCAGTAGAGGACTAGCGGGAGGGAGCTCCTACAATGAGCAGTTCTTC,CASSRGLAGGSSYNEQFF
TRBD1,NA,TRBV6-6,16,TRBJ1-1,TGTGCCAGCAGCCTACTAAACAGGGGTCAGAACACTGAAGCTTTCTTT,CASSLLNRGQNTEAFF
NA,NA,TRBV7-6,16,TRBJ2-6,TGTGCCAGCAGCTCTCGGCCAGGGTCTGGGGCCAACGTCCTGACTTTC,CASSSRPGSGANVLTF
TRBD2,NA,TRBV5-4,14,TRBJ2-3,TGTGCCAGCAGCAGGGCGGGGGGCGCAGATACGCAGTATTTT,CASSRAGGADTQYF
NA,once,TRBV19,17,TRBJ2-2,TGTGCCAGCTCCGCTAGCCGGGACGGAGGGCGAGGCGGGGAGCTGTTTTTT,CASSASRDGGRGGELFF
TRBD1,NA,TRBV30,14,TRBJ1-6,TGTGCCTGGAGTGGAAACAGGGGGCGGACACCCCTCCACTTT,CAWSGNRGRTPLHF
TRBD1,NA,TRBV19,16,TRBJ1-2,TGTGCCAGTAGATGGGGACAGGGGCGCTTTAACTATGGCTACACCTTC,CASRWGQGRFNYGYTF
NA,NA,TRBV28,13,TRBJ1-2,TGTGCCAGCAGTTCCGGGACAAAGAATAGCTACACCTTC,CASSSGTKNSYTF
TRBD1,NA,TRBV2,15,TRBJ2-7,TGTGCCAGCAGTGACCGGACAGGGAATTCCTACGAGCAGTACTTC,CASSDRTGNSYEQYF
TRBD1,NA,TRBV7-8,14,TRBJ2-3,TGTGCCAGCAACCGGGACAGGGGCACAGATACGCAGTATTTT,CASNRDRGTDTQYF
TRBD1,NA,TRBV19,14,TRBJ1-2,TGTGCCAGTAGTATGGACAGGGGTTACTATGGCTACACCTTC,CASSMDRGYYGYTF
TRBD2,NA,TRBV30,14,TRBJ2-1,TGTGCCTGGAGTCGGGCGGGGGACTACAATGAGCAGTTCTTC,CAWSRAGDYNEQFF
NA,NA,TRBV7-6,12,TRBJ2-3,TGTGCCAGCAGCCTCGACACTCCAACGCAGTATTTT,CASSLDTPTQYF
NA,NA,TRBV29-1,15,TRBJ1-4,TGCAGCGTTGAAGACCCCGTGCGCTTCGGGGAAAAACTGTTTTTT,CSVEDPVRFGEKLFF
TRBD1,once,TRBV18,14,TRBJ1-5,TGTGCCAGCTCACCAGGACAGGTTAATCAGCCCCAGCATTTT,CASSPGQVNQPQHF
NA,few,TRBV6-6,15,TRBJ1-1,TGTGCCAGCGAGCGGGAGGGGAGGGGGAACACTGAAGCTTTCTTT,CASEREGRGNTEAFF
NA,NA,TRBV5-6,14,TRBJ2-3,TGTGCCAGCAGCCCCGGGACTTTCACAGATACGCAGTATTTT,CASSPGTFTDTQYF
TRBD2,NA,TRBV7-2,14,TRBJ2-5,TGTGCCAGCAGCTCTAGCGGGTACCAAGAGACCCAGTACTTC,CASSSSGYQETQYF
NA,once,TRBV7-3,14,TRBJ1-3,TGTGCCAGCAGATTACCGGGACATCGAAACACCATATATTTT,CASRLPGHRNTIYF
TRBD1,NA,TRBV5-4,18,TRBJ1-1,TGTGCCAGCAGCTTGGGGGGTCCCGGACAGGGGTGGGGCGCTGAAGCTTTCTTT,CASSLGGPGQGWGAEAFF
NA,once,TRBV18,16,TRBJ2-3,TGTGCCAGCTCACAGGTTTTCGGGGAAACCACAGATACGCAGTATTTT,CASSQVFGETTDTQYF
TRBD2,NA,TRBV18,16,TRBJ2-4,TGTGCCAGCTCACCCTCTAGCGGGTTAGCCAAAAACATTCAGTACTTC,CASSPSSGLAKNIQYF
NA,NA,TRBV11-2,15,TRBJ2-3,TGTGCCAGCAGCTACGGACAGCCTGGCACAGATACGCAGTATTTT,CASSYGQPGTDTQYF
NA,NA,TRBV9,14,TRBJ1-1,TGTGCCAGCAGCGACCTATCAAAGAACACTGAAGCTTTCTTT,CASSDLSKNTEAFF
NA,NA,TRBV2,13,TRBJ2-1,TGTGCCAGCATCAGGGGGAGCGGGAATGAGCAGTTCTTC,CASIRGSGNEQFF
NA,NA,TRBV5-1,14,TRBJ1-2,TGCGCCAGCAGCTTGGCCGGTGGGCTCTATGGCTACACCTTC,CASSLAGGLYGYTF
TRBD1,NA,TRBV5-4,16,TRBJ2-7,TGTGCCAGCAGCTCTAAACAGGGGGACAGGGTCTACGAGCAGTACTTC,CASSSKQGDRVYEQYF
NA,NA,TRBV9,14,TRBJ2-2,TGTGCCAGCAGCAAGGGGACTGTCGGCGGGGAGCTGTTTTTT,CASSKGTVGGELFF
TRBD1,NA,TRBV15,15,TRBJ1-1,TGTGCCACCAGCACCGAAGGGACAGGGGGGACTGAAGCTTTCTTT,CATSTEGTGGTEAFF
NA,NA,TRBV28,13,TRBJ1-2,TGTGCCACCCTACCGGCCCGGTCGAGGATCTACACCTTC,CATLPARSRIYTF